This T cell receptor beta chain was recorded in a study of cytotoxic CD8 clonotypes in ibrutinib-treated CLL. Germline CDR1 and CDR2: MNHEY and SMNVEV (reference sequence). The CDR3 consists of 15 residues. General study results and limits: Treatment saw public clonotypes, which were uncommon, either contract or stay stable.

As concerns this clone: Its antigen is not known. The junction does not match germline at one end; this may be a read error.

Only in-frame clones appear in the TCRdb table, and some are missing; sequencing was by immunoSEQ multiplex PCR. The table has 150,000 or so clones, 70% to 80% seen once; the top ten hold around 30%. The chain recombines TRBV27 with TRBJ2-7; perhaps TRBD2 as D (6 bases). Sequencing used PBMCs, obtained after 12 months of ibrutinib treatment. This clonotype originated in a human donor with chronic lymphocytic leukemia. CDR3 loop: CASSLSRAGKYAQYF. The CDR3 DNA follows: TGTGCCAGCAGTTTATCGAGGGCGGGGAAGTACGCGCAGTACTTC.